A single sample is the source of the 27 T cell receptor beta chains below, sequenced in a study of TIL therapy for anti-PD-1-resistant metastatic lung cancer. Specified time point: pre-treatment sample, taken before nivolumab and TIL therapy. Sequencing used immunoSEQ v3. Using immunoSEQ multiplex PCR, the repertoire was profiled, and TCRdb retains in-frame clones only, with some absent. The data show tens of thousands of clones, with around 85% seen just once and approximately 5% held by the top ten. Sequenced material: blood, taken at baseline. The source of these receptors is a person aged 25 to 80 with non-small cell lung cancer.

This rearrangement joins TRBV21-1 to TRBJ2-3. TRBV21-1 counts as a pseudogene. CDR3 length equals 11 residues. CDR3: CASSLGGTQYF. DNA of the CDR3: TGTGCCAGCAGTTTAGGGGGGACGCAGTATTTT.

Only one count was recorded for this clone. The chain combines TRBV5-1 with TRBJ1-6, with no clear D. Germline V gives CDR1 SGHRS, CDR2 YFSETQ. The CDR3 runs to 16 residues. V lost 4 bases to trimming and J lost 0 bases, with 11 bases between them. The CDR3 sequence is CASSPTTISYNSPLHF. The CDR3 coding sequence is TGCGCCAGCAGCCCTACAACCATCTCCTATAATTCACCCCTCCACTTT.

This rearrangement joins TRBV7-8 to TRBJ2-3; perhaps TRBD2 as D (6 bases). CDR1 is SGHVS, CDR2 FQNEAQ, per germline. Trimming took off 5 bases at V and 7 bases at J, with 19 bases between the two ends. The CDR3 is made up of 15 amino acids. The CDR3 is CASSPRGLATNTQYF. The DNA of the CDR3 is TGTGCCAGCAGCCCGAGGGGTCTAGCGACGAATACGCAGTATTTT. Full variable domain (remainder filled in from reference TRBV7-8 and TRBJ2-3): GAGVSQSPRYKVAKRGQDVALRCDPISGHVSLFWYQQALGQGPEFLTYFQNEAQLDKSGLPSDRFFAERPEGSVSTLKIQRTQQEDSAVYLCASSPRGLATNTQYFGPGTRLTVL.

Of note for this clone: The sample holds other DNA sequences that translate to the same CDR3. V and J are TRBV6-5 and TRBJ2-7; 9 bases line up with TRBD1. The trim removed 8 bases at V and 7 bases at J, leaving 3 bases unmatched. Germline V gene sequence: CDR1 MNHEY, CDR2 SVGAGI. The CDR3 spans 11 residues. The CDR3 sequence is CASGQGREQYF. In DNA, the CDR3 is TGTGCCAGCGGACAGGGGCGGGAGCAGTACTTC.

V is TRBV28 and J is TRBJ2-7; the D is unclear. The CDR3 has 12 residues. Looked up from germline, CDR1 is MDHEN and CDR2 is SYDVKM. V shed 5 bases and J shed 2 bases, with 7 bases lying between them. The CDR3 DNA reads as TGTGCCAGCAGTATTTTACCCTACGAGCAGTACTTC. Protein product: CASSILPYEQYF.

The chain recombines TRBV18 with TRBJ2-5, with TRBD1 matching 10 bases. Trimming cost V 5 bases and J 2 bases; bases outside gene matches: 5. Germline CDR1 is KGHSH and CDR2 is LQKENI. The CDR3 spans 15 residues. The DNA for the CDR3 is TGTGCCAGCTCATCAAGGACAGGGGGACAAGAGACCCAGTACTTC. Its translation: CASSSRTGGQETQYF.

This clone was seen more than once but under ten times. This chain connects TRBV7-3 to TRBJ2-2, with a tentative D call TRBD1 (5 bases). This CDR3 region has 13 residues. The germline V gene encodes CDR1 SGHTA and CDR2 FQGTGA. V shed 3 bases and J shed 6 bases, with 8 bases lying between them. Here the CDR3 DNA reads TGTGCCAGCAGCTTGTGGGGCCCCGGGGAGCTGTTTTTT. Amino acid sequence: CASSLWGPGELFF.

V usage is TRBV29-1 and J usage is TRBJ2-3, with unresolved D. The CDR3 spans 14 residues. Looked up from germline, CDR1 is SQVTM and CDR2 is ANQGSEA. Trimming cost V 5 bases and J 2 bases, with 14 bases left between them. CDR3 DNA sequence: TGCAGCGTTACGGGTAAAAACCCCACAGATACGCAGTATTTT. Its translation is CSVTGKNPTDTQYF.

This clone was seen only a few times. The CDR3 protein is CASSPGGGHQPQHF. CDR3 DNA sequence: TGTGCCAGCAGCCCAGGGGGTGGCCATCAGCCCCAGCATTTT. The chain employs TRBV7-9 and TRBJ1-5; 7 nucleotides agree with TRBD1. Germline trimming cut 5 bases from V and 5 bases from J; bases unmatched to any gene: 6. Germline lookup yields CDR1 SEHNR and CDR2 FQNEAQ (reference sequence). The CDR3 loop spans 14 amino acids.

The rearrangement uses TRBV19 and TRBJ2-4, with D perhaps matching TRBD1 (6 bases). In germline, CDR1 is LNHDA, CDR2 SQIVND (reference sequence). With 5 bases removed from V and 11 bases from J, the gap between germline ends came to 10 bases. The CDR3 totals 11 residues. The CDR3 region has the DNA TGTGCCAGTAGTTCCCGACAGGTTCAGTACTTC. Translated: CASSSRQVQYF. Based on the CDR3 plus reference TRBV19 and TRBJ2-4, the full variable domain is DGGITQSPKYLFRKEGQNVTLSCEQNLNHDAMYWYRQDPGQGLRLIYYSQIVNDFQKGDIAEGYSVSREKKESFPLTVTSAQKNPTAFYLCASSSRQVQYFGAGTRLSVL.

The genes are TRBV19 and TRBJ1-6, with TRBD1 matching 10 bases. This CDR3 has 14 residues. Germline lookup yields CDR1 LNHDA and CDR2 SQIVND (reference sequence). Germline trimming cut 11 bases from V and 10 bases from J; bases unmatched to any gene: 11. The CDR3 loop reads CASTGTGEASPLHF. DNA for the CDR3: TGTGCCTCGACCGGGACAGGGGAAGCCTCACCCCTCCACTTT.

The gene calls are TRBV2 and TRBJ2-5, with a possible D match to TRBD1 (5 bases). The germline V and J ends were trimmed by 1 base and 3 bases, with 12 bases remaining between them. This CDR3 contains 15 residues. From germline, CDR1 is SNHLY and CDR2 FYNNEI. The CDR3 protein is CASSEEAGPKETQYF. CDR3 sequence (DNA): TGTGCCAGCAGTGAAGAGGCAGGGCCGAAAGAGACCCAGTACTTC.

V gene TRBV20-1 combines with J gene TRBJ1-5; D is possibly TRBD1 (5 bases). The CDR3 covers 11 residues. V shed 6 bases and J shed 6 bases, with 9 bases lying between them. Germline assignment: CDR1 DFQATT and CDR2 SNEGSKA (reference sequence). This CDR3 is CSAGVGQPQHF. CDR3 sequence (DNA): TGCAGTGCGGGGGTTGGTCAGCCCCAGCATTTT.

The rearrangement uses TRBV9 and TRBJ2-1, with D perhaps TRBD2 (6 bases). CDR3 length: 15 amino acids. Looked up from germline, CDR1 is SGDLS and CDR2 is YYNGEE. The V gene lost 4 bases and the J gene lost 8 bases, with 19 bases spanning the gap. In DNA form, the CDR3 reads TGTGCCAGCAGCCGAGGATGGAGGGTCGGGGATGAGCAGTTCTTC. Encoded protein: CASSRGWRVGDEQFF.

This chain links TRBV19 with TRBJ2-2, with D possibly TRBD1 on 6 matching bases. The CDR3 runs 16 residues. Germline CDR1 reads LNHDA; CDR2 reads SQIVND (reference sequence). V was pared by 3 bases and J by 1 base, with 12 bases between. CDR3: CASSIKIGGNTGELFF. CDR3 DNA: TGTGCCAGTAGTATTAAGATAGGGGGGAACACCGGGGAGCTGTTTTTT.

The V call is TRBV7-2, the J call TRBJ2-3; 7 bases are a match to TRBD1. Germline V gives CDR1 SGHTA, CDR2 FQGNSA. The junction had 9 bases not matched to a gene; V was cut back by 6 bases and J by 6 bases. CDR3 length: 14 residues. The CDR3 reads CASRSSLQGDTQYF. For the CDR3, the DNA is TGTGCCAGCAGGAGTTCCCTACAGGGGGATACGCAGTATTTT.

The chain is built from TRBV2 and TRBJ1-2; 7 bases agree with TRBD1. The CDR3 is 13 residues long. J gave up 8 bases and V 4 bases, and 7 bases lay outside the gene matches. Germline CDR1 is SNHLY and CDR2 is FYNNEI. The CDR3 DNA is TGTGCCAGCAGTGTGCGGCAGGGGGAGGGCTACACCTTC. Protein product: CASSVRQGEGYTF.

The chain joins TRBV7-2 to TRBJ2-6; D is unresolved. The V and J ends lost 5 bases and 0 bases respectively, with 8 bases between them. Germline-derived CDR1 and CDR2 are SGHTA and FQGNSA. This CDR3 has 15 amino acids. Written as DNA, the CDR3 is TGTGCCAGCAGCCGGGTCTTCTCTGGGGCCAACGTCCTGACTTTC. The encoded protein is CASSRVFSGANVLTF.

Written as DNA, the CDR3 is TGTGCCAGCAGTTACTCCCCGGACAGCTCTGGAAACACCATATATTTT. It encodes CASSYSPDSSGNTIYF. This rearrangement joins TRBV6-5 to TRBJ1-3, with a tentative D call TRBD1 (6 bases). With 0 bases removed from V and 0 bases from J, the gap between germline ends came to 9 bases. CDR3 length equals 16 residues. The germline gives CDR1 MNHEY, CDR2 SVGAGI.

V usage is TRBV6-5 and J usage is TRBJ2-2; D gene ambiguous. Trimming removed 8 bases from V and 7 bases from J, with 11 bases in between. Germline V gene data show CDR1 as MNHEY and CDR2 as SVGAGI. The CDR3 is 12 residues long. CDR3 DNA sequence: TGTGCCAGCTCCCCCCCTCGCGGGGAGCTGTTTTTT. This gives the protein CASSPPRGELFF.

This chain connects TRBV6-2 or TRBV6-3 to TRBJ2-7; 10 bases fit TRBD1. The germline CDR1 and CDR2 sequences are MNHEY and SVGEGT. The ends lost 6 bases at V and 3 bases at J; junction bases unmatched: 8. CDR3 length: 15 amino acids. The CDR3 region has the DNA TGTGCCAGCAGCTCTCGGACAGGGGGAGTCTACGAGCAGTACTTC. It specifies CASSSRTGGVYEQYF.

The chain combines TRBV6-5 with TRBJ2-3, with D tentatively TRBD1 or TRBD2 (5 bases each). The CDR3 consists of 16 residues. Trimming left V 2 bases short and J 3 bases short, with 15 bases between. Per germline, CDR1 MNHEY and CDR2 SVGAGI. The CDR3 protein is CASSYTPGSGTDTQYF. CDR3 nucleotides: TGTGCCAGCAGTTACACCCCAGGGTCGGGGACAGATACGCAGTATTTT.

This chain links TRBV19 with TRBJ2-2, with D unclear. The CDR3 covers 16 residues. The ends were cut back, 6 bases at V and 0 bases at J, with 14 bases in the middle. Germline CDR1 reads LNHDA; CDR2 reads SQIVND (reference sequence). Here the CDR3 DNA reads TGTGCCAGTAGAAGCGACAAGCACTCGAACACCGGGGAGCTGTTTTTT. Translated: CASRSDKHSNTGELFF.

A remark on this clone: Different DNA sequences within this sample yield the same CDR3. CDR3 coding DNA: TGTGCCAGCAGTTACTCTGAGTATAGCAATCAGCCCCAGCATTTT. This encodes CASSYSEYSNQPQHF. The J gene is TRBJ1-5, the V gene TRBV6-5, with D unresolved. The germline CDR1 and CDR2 sequences are MNHEY and SVGAGI. The CDR3 is made up of 15 amino acids. Trimming pared 0 bases from V and 0 bases from J, leaving 6 bases between.

CDR3 nucleotides: TGTGCCACTGCCACAGGCTCCACAGATACGCAGTATTTT. It encodes CATATGSTDTQYF. The rearrangement uses TRBV24-1 and TRBJ2-3, with TRBD1 as a possible D gene (5 bases). Trimming removed 10 bases from V and 2 bases from J, with 12 bases in between. CDR1 is KGHDR and CDR2 is SFDVKD in the germline V gene. The CDR3 totals 13 residues.

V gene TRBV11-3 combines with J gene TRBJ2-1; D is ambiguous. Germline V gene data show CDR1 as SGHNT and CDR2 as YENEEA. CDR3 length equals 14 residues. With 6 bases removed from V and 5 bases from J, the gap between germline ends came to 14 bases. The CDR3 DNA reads TGTGCCAGCAGTATCGAGGCCTACGACAATGAGCAGTTCTTC. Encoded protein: CASSIEAYDNEQFF. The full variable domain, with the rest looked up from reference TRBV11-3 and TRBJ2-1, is EAGVVQSPRYKIIEKKQPVAFWCNPISGHNTLYWYLQNLGQGPELLIRYENEEAVDDSQLPKDRFSAERLKGVDSTLKIQPAELGDSAVYLCASSIEAYDNEQFFGPGTRLTVL.

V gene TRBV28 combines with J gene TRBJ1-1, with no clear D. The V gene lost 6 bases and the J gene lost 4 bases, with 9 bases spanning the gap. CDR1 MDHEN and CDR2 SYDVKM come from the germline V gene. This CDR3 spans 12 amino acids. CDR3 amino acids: CASSSPITEAFF. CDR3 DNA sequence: TGTGCCAGCAGCTCTCCGATCACTGAAGCTTTCTTT.